The 27 T cell receptor beta chains below were found in one sample sequenced in a study of OX40 agonist ivuxolimab in advanced cancers. Here immunoSEQ multiplex PCR was the method, and the copy in TCRdb shows in-frame clones only, minus some. The repertoire has 55,000 to 65,000 clones, 86% of them found once; the top ten carry around 0.6%. The source was CD4+ or CD8+ T cells sorted from blood, collected in a trial of the OX40 agonist ivuxolimab. The receptors originated from an adult with an advanced solid tumor such as melanoma, head and neck, liver or kidney cancer.

This chain connects TRBV29-1 to TRBJ2-2; 7 bases are a match to TRBD1. V shed 7 bases and J 2 bases; nucleotides not matched to a gene: 7. The CDR3 totals 14 residues. CDR1 is SQVTM, CDR2 ANQGSEA, per germline. This CDR3 reads CSALGQRNTGELFF. The CDR3 bases are TGCAGCGCCCTGGGACAGCGAAACACCGGGGAGCTGTTTTTT.

The rearrangement links TRBV10-2 to TRBJ2-1; 9 bases line up with TRBD2. CDR3 length equals 15 residues. J gave up 7 bases and V 5 bases, and 9 bases lay outside the gene matches. The germline gives CDR1 WSHSY, CDR2 SAAADI. CDR3 sequence reads: CASSRAGGGRNEQFF. The CDR3 coding sequence is TGCGCCAGCAGTAGGGCGGGAGGGGGGAGGAATGAGCAGTTCTTC.

This chain links TRBV4-2 with TRBJ2-2; possibly TRBD1 for D (6 bases). The germline V gene has CDR1 LGHNA and CDR2 YNFKEQ. The CDR3 spans 15 residues. The V end lost 1 base, the J end lost 4 bases, and 10 bases lay between the germline ends. CDR3 DNA: TGTGCCAGCAGCCAAGTTGGGACACCCACCGGGGAGCTGTTTTTT. It is translated as CASSQVGTPTGELFF.

V and J are TRBV7-9 and TRBJ1-1, with D possibly matching TRBD1 (6 bases). Trimming removed 4 bases from V and 1 base from J, with 16 bases in between. The V gene's germline CDR1 is SEHNR and CDR2 FQNEAQ (reference sequence). The CDR3 contains 16 residues. The CDR3 sequence: CASSSPSPGENTEAFF. The CDR3 DNA sequence: TGTGCCAGCAGCTCCCCCTCACCAGGGGAGAACACTGAAGCTTTCTTT.

This clone was recorded a few times. The chain carries TRBV30 and TRBJ1-1, with D perhaps TRBD1 (6 bases). In germline, CDR1 is GTSNPN, CDR2 SVGIG (reference sequence). The CDR3 spans 13 residues. The germline V and J ends were trimmed by 2 bases and 3 bases, with 10 bases remaining between them. In DNA form, the CDR3 reads TGTGCCTGGAGTACAGGGATATACACTGAAGCTTTCTTT. Protein sequence: CAWSTGIYTEAFF. The variable domain in full, with the rest retrieved from reference TRBV30 and TRBJ1-1, is SQTIHQWPATLVQPVGSPLSLECTVEGTSNPNLYWYRQAAGRGLQLLFYSVGIGQISSEVPQNLSASRPQDRQFILSSKKLLLSDSGFYLCAWSTGIYTEAFFGQGTRLTVV.

CDR3 amino acids: CASLRNDRLQTDTQYF. CDR3 nucleotide sequence: TGTGCCAGCTTGCGCAATGACAGGTTGCAAACAGATACGCAGTATTTT. The chain links TRBV18 to TRBJ2-3; D possibly corresponds to TRBD1 (6 bases). Germline V gene sequence: CDR1 KGHSH, CDR2 LQKENI. This CDR3 contains 16 residues. V was cut by 7 bases and J by 3 bases, with 20 bases left in between.

The chain joins TRBV15 to TRBJ1-1, with D uncertain. This CDR3 comprises 13 residues. CDR1 is LNHNV, CDR2 YYDKDF, per germline (reference sequence). Trimming took off 4 bases at V and 2 bases at J, with 8 bases between the two ends. CDR3 in amino acids: CATSTDQNTEAFF. The CDR3 nucleotides are TGTGCCACCAGCACGGATCAAAACACTGAAGCTTTCTTT. The complete variable domain, with remaining parts taken from reference TRBV15 and TRBJ1-1, reads DAMVIQNPRYQVTQFGKPVTLSCSQTLNHNVMYWYQQKSSQAPKLLFHYYDKDFNNEADTPDNFQSRRPNTSFCFLDIRSPGLGDTAMYLCATSTDQNTEAFFGQGTRLTVV.

This clone was observed once. Other DNA sequences in the sample encode the same CDR3. The J gene is TRBJ2-3, the V gene TRBV5-1, with D maybe TRBD2 (5 bases). The CDR3 length is 14 residues. The ends were cut back, 0 bases at V and 4 bases at J, with 9 bases in the middle. Germline CDR1 and CDR2: SGHRS and YFSETQ. CDR3 coding DNA: TGCGCCAGCAGCTTGGCGGGGAGCTCAGATACGCAGTATTTT. Translated, it gives CASSLAGSSDTQYF.

Here the CDR3 DNA reads TGTGCCAGCGCCGGGACAGGGGGCTTTCAGCCCCAGCATTTT. Translating it yields CASAGTGGFQPQHF. J is TRBJ1-5 and V is TRBV2; 12 nucleotides line up with TRBD1. The ends lost 8 bases at V and 6 bases at J; junction bases unmatched: 5. The germline CDR1 and CDR2 sequences are SNHLY and FYNNEI. This CDR3 is built from 14 residues.

The rearrangement joins TRBV28 to TRBJ1-2, with TRBD1 matching 9 bases. V was clipped by 9 bases and J by 4 bases; unmatched bases: 12. Germline-derived CDR1 and CDR2 are MDHEN and SYDVKM. The length of the CDR3 is 15 residues. The CDR3 DNA is TGTGCCAGTGGGACAGGGACAATAAAGGGCTATGGCTACACCTTC. Translating it yields CASGTGTIKGYGYTF.

V is TRBV7-2 and J is TRBJ2-5; TRBD2 matches at 8 bases. The V gene's germline CDR1 is SGHTA and CDR2 FQGNSA. V lost 5 bases, J lost 5 bases, and 13 bases stayed unmatched. CDR3 size: 16 residues. CDR3 protein: CASSPRGPGGPETQYF. The CDR3 DNA is TGTGCCAGCAGCCCCAGGGGTCCGGGGGGGCCGGAGACCCAGTACTTC.

This clone has just one count. The gene calls are TRBV30 and TRBJ2-1; TRBD1 might be the D (6 bases). CDR3 length equals 13 residues. V shed 5 bases and J shed 6 bases, with 14 bases lying between them. In germline, CDR1 is GTSNPN, CDR2 SVGIG (reference sequence). The chain's CDR3 is CAWGGTGFNEQFF. DNA of the CDR3: TGTGCCTGGGGGGGAACAGGGTTCAATGAGCAGTTCTTC.

The rearrangement joins TRBV19 to TRBJ1-1, with a tentative D call TRBD1 (6 bases). Germline CDR1 reads LNHDA; CDR2 reads SQIVND (reference sequence). Trimming shortened V by 6 bases and J by 4 bases, and 12 bases separated the two germline ends. CDR3 length equals 13 residues. CDR3 region: CASSGAGATEAFF. The CDR3 nucleotides read TGTGCCAGTAGCGGGGCGGGGGCCACTGAAGCTTTCTTT. Drawing the rest from reference TRBV19 and TRBJ1-1, the complete variable domain is DGGITQSPKYLFRKEGQNVTLSCEQNLNHDAMYWYRQDPGQGLRLIYYSQIVNDFQKGDIAEGYSVSREKKESFPLTVTSAQKNPTAFYLCASSGAGATEAFFGQGTRLTVV.

CDR3 region: CASSPRSAGGYGEQFF. CDR3 DNA sequence: TGTGCCAGCAGCCCAAGGAGTGCGGGAGGGTACGGGGAGCAGTTCTTC. The rearrangement links TRBV11-2 to TRBJ2-1, with 9 bases matching TRBD2. CDR1 SGHAT and CDR2 FQNNGV come from the germline V gene. The CDR3 has 16 residues. Trimming took 5 bases from V and 10 from J; bases not matched to a gene: 15.

This clone showed up just a few times. This sample includes further DNA sequences coding for the same CDR3. V usage is TRBV29-1 and J usage is TRBJ1-5, with unresolved D. Germline lookup yields CDR1 SQVTM and CDR2 ANQGSEA. V lost 2 bases, J lost 7 bases, and 12 bases lay in between. CDR3 length: 13 amino acids. CDR3 DNA: TGCAGCGTTGAATCAGGCCCTGGGCAGCCCCAGCATTTT. Protein product: CSVESGPGQPQHF.

This sequence joins TRBV7-9 and TRBJ1-5; weak D call: TRBD1 (5 bases). CDR3 length equals 15 residues. CDR1 SEHNR and CDR2 FQNEAQ come from the germline V gene (reference sequence). The germline V and J ends were trimmed by 1 base and 0 bases, with 7 bases remaining between them. The CDR3 DNA reads TGTGCCAGCAGCTTAGGGGGGTATAGCAATCAGCCCCAGCATTTT. It codes for CASSLGGYSNQPQHF.

The chain links TRBV7-8 to TRBJ2-3, with D tentatively TRBD2 (6 bases). The V end lost 1 base, the J end lost 5 bases, and 13 bases lay between the germline ends. The CDR3 totals 15 residues. Germline V gene sequence: CDR1 SGHVS, CDR2 FQNEAQ. As DNA, the CDR3 is TGTGCCAGCAGCTTAGTCCAGCGGGTGCAAGATACGCAGTATTTT. It specifies CASSLVQRVQDTQYF.

The chain couples TRBV7-2 to TRBJ1-5; 7 bases are a match to TRBD1. The CDR3 sequence is 16 residues long. Germline CDR1 is SGHTA and CDR2 is FQGNSA. V was pared by 5 bases and J by 6 bases, with 13 bases of the junction left unmatched. This CDR3 reads CASSDRVRISAQPQHF. The CDR3 DNA reads as TGTGCCAGCAGCGACAGGGTCAGGATTTCTGCTCAGCCCCAGCATTTT.

The chain employs TRBV5-4 and TRBJ2-2, with D perhaps TRBD1 (6 bases). Germline assignment: CDR1 SGHNT and CDR2 YYREEE (reference sequence). The length of the CDR3 is 16 residues. V dropped 4 bases and J dropped 5 bases, with 18 bases sitting between them. CDR3 amino acids: CASSEPRDTLTGELFF. The CDR3 bases are TGTGCCAGCAGCGAACCCCGGGACACATTAACCGGGGAGCTGTTTTTT.

The chain carries TRBV19 and TRBJ2-7; D is perhaps TRBD2 (5 bases). Between the trimmed V and J ends, which lost 6 bases and 6 bases, there was a span of 18 bases. This CDR3 spans 14 amino acids. The germline V gene encodes CDR1 LNHDA and CDR2 SQIVND (reference sequence). CDR3 in DNA: TGTGCCAGTAGGGGAGACCCTGTTGACGGCGAGCAGTACTTC. This encodes CASRGDPVDGEQYF.

The V gene is TRBV19, the J gene TRBJ1-4; TRBD1 matches at 9 bases. With 5 bases clipped from V and 8 bases from J, the junction kept 9 bases outside the gene matches. This CDR3 contains 15 residues. Germline CDR1 and CDR2: LNHDA and SQIVND (reference sequence). The CDR3 region is CASSPGGQGREKLFF. As DNA, the CDR3 is TGTGCCAGTAGTCCTGGAGGACAGGGGAGGGAAAAACTGTTTTTT.

The chain recombines TRBV18 with TRBJ2-3; D is possibly TRBD1 (5 bases). Germline V gives CDR1 KGHSH, CDR2 LQKENI. The V end was cut by 2 bases, the J end by 2 bases, with 11 bases between. CDR3 length equals 15 residues. CDR3: CASSPIRQPTDTQYF. The CDR3 nucleotides are TGTGCCAGCTCACCAATTAGACAGCCCACAGATACGCAGTATTTT.

The chain employs TRBV28 and TRBJ1-2; no clear D gene. This CDR3 is 14 amino acids long. The V and J ends lost 2 bases and 4 bases respectively, with 11 bases between them. The germline V gene has CDR1 MDHEN and CDR2 SYDVKM. This CDR3 reads CASSLRPDPYGYTF. DNA for the CDR3: TGTGCCAGCAGTTTACGTCCAGACCCCTATGGCTACACCTTC.

The chain has TRBV10-3 and TRBJ2-2, with a tentative D call TRBD1 (6 bases). V lost 3 bases to trimming and J lost 4 bases, with 9 bases between them. Germline V lookup: CDR1 ENHRY, CDR2 SYGVKD. CDR3 length: 14 amino acids. The CDR3 bases are TGTGCCATCAGTGATGCAGGGGCCACCGGGGAGCTGTTTTTT. Protein product: CAISDAGATGELFF.

The V gene is TRBV9, the J gene TRBJ2-1; D might be TRBD1 or TRBD2, each matching 5 bases. The length of the CDR3 is 18 residues. Trimming took off 4 bases at V and 0 bases at J, with 20 bases between the two ends. CDR1 is SGDLS and CDR2 is YYNGEE in the germline V gene. CDR3 bases: TGTGCCAGCAGCCCACGGGACGGCCACTCAAGCTCCTACAATGAGCAGTTCTTC. Translating gives CASSPRDGHSSSYNEQFF.

This chain joins TRBV7-8 and TRBJ2-3; TRBD1 agrees at 8 bases. CDR3 size: 15 residues. Germline-derived CDR1 and CDR2 are SGHVS and FQNEAQ. With 2 bases clipped from V and 6 bases from J, the junction kept 7 bases outside the gene matches. The DNA for the CDR3 is TGTGCCAGCAGCTTATCCCACAGGGGGGAGGATACGCAGTATTTT. Translated, it gives CASSLSHRGEDTQYF. The full variable domain, rest sourced from reference TRBV7-8 and TRBJ2-3, is GAGVSQSPRYKVAKRGQDVALRCDPISGHVSLFWYQQALGQGPEFLTYFQNEAQLDKSGLPSDRFFAERPEGSVSTLKIQRTQQEDSAVYLCASSLSHRGEDTQYFGPGTRLTVL.

The chain is built from TRBV6-1 and TRBJ2-7; D is perhaps TRBD1 or TRBD2 (5 bases each). The V gene lost 2 bases and the J gene lost 3 bases, with 11 bases spanning the gap. Germline V CDR1 and CDR2: MNHNS, SASEGT. The CDR3 loop spans 14 amino acids. CDR3 coding DNA: TGTGCCAGCAGTGAAAGGGACGGACTCTACGAGCAGTACTTC. This translates into CASSERDGLYEQYF.